This is a list of T cell receptor beta chains from one sample in a study of T cell repertoires in cytomegalovirus infection. TCRdb analysed the reads with MiXCR anew, one entry per CDR3 protein. Altogether hundreds of thousands of distinct CDR3 sequences are present, around 32% being singletons, with the ten largest covering over 15%. The antigens of these receptors remain unknown. The material was cultured PBMCs, obtained from culture after CMV antigen stimulation. The receptor set was obtained from a human donor in good health (CMV status not recorded). Some clones in this sample may be carry-over from other donors' samples. Each CDR3 is given with its conserved first and last residue. The D gene is left open where the match is weak. Expanded clones get a size class; other rows say once, few or many, or leave the size out.

v_gene	j_gene	d_gene	abundance	CDR3nt	CDR3aa
TRBV11-2	TRBJ2-1	-	many	TGTGCCAGCAGGGCGCGAAATGAGCAGTTCTTC	CASRARNEQFF
TRBV11-2	TRBJ2-3	-	-	TGTGCCAGCAGCCCCAACCTACTTAGCACAGATACGCAGTATTTT	CASSPNLLSTDTQYF
TRBV7-2	TRBJ2-3	-	-	TGTGCCAGCAGCTTACAGCAGGGCCCAGATACGCAGTATTTT	CASSLQQGPDTQYF
TRBV7-2	TRBJ2-2	-	few	TGTGCCAGCAGCCCTTCATACACCGGGGAGCTGTTTTTT	CASSPSYTGELFF
TRBV19	TRBJ1-1	-	few	TGTGCCAGTAGAATATCAACAGGATGGCCTAGAACTGAAGCTTTCTTT	CASRISTGWPRTEAFF
TRBV20-1	TRBJ2-1	TRBD2	-	TGCAGTGCTAGAGATCCTAGCGGGAGTGACTATGAGCAGTTCTTC	CSARDPSGSDYEQFF
TRBV20-1	TRBJ2-1	TRBD1	few	TGCAGGGGAACCGCCGGGACAGGGGAGTTCTTC	CRGTAGTGEFF
TRBV7-8	TRBJ2-5	-	-	TGTGCCAGCAGCCGCGGGACAAGAGAGACCCAGTACTTC	CASSRGTRETQYF
TRBV5-4	TRBJ2-3	TRBD2	few	TGTGCCAGCAGGCCGCCCGCGGGAGGGGCAGATACGCAGTATTTT	CASRPPAGGADTQYF
TRBV15	TRBJ2-1	TRBD1	few	TGTGCCACCAGCTGGGACAGAGCCTCGAGCTCCTACAATGAGCAGTTCTTC	CATSWDRASSSYNEQFF
TRBV6-6	TRBJ2-5	TRBD2	-	TGTGCCAGCACCCAGCGGGGGGCCAGGGAGACCCAGTACTTC	CASTQRGARETQYF
TRBV5-4	TRBJ1-2	-	-	TGTGCCAGCAGCAACGGCAGGGAACAATGGGGCTATGGCTACACCTTC	CASSNGREQWGYGYTF
TRBV7-2	TRBJ1-1	-	many	TGTGCCAGCAGCTTAAAGGGGGTAAAAGGGGGTCGGACTGAAGCTTTCTTT	CASSLKGVKGGRTEAFF